The 3 T cell receptor beta chains below come from one sample, sequenced in a study of blood T cell repertoires in COVID-19. Here immunoSEQ multiplex PCR was the method, and the copy in TCRdb shows in-frame clones only, minus some. The sample holds under 200,000 clones, around nine tenths seen once. The sequenced sample consisted of peripheral blood. The receptors were gathered from a man between 18 and 35 years old with active or convalescent COVID-19.

The gene calls are TRBV5-5 and TRBJ1-2; the D gene is possibly TRBD1 (5 bases). The CDR3 covers 12 residues. Trimming stripped 4 bases from V and 4 bases from J, with 8 bases between. The germline CDR1 and CDR2 sequences are SGHKS and YYEKEE (reference sequence). CDR3 sequence: CASSQGTYGYTF. As DNA, the CDR3 is TGTGCCAGCAGCCAGGGAACCTATGGCTACACCTTC.

This chain connects TRBV4-1 to TRBJ1-2; D perhaps matches TRBD1 (5 bases). Trimming cost V 1 base and J 7 bases, with 10 bases left between them. CDR1 and CDR2 (germline): MGHRA, YSYEKL. The length of the CDR3 is 13 residues. CDR3: CASSQVGTIGYTF. CDR3 bases: TGCGCCAGCAGCCAAGTGGGGACTATTGGCTACACCTTC.

To note about this clone: Distinct nucleotide sequences in the sample also encode this CDR3. This chain joins TRBV18 and TRBJ1-1; D unresolved. Germline assignment: CDR1 KGHSH and CDR2 LQKENI. Trimming stripped 0 bases from V and 1 base from J, with 6 bases between. The CDR3 is 14 amino acids. The CDR3 sequence is CASSPPSQNTEAFF. Here the CDR3 DNA reads TGTGCCAGCTCACCACCGTCACAGAACACTGAAGCTTTCTTT.